One T cell receptor beta chain is described in this entry. The antigen is not known. The approximately 120-subject validation cohort, separate from the roughly 700-subject first cohort, included the donors. TCRdb keeps only in-frame clones here, not all; method: immunoSEQ multiplex PCR. The data contain 220,000 or so clones, roughly 84% of them singletons. The data were taken from a study of cytomegalovirus exposure and HLA in healthy donors. Regarding the study as a whole: Subsequent analysis of the 120 or so validation repertoires found a tendency for first-cohort TCR clusters to co-occur. The classifier reportedly diagnosed cytomegalovirus status with high sensitivity and specificity. 150 to 200 TCR beta chains were listed as cytomegalovirus-associated.

Per the germline V gene, CDR1 is MRHNA and CDR2 is SNTAGT. The V segment lost 5 bases and the J segment 1 base; nucleotides outside the gene matches: 8. This CDR3 spans 16 amino acids. The sequence derives from a woman aged 18-29 years in good health and CMV-seropositive. Sequencing used PBMCs. The chain employs TRBV6-4 and TRBJ2-1; 7 nucleotides match TRBD2. The CDR3 DNA reads TGTGCCAGCAGTTTGTTCGGGGGAGGGTCCTACAATGAGCAGTTCTTC. Protein: CASSLFGGGSYNEQFF.